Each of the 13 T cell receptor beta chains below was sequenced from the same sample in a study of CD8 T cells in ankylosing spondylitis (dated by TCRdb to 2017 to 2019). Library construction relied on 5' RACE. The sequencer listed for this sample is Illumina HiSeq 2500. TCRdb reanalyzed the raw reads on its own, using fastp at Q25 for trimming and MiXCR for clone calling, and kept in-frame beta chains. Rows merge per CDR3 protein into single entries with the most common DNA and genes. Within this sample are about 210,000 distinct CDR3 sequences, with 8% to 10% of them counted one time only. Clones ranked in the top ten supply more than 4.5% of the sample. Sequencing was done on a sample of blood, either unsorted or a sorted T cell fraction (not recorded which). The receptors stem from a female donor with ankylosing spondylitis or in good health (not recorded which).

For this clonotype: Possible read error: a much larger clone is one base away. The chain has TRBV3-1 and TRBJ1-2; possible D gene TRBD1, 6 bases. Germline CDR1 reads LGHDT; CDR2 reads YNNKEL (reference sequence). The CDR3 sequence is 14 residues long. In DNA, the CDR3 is TGTGCCAGCAACCAAGGGGGGGGTAACTATGGCTACACCTTC. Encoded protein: CASNQGGGNYGYTF.

The CDR3 region has the DNA TGTGCCAGCAGCTTGGAGGGACTAGCGGTGGAGGATGAGCAGTTCTTC. It is translated as CASSLEGLAVEDEQFF. V usage is TRBV5-6 and J usage is TRBJ2-1, with TRBD2 matching over 11 bases. The J segment lost 8 bases and the V segment lost 0 bases, leaving 7 bases of the junction unmatched. The CDR3 consists of 16 residues. In germline, CDR1 is SGHDT, CDR2 YYEEEE.

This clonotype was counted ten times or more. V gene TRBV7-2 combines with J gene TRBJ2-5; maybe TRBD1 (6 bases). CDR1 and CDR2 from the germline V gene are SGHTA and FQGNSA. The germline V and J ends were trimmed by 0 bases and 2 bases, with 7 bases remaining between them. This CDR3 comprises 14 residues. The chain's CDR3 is CASSLAGAQETQYF. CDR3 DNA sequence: TGTGCCAGCAGCTTAGCGGGGGCACAAGAGACCCAGTACTTC.

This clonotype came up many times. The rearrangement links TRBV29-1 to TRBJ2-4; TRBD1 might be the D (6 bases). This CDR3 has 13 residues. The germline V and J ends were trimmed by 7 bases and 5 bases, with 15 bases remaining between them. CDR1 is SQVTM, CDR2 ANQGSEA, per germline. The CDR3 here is CSGRETGENIQYF. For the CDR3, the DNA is TGCAGCGGAAGGGAGACAGGCGAAAACATTCAGTACTTC.

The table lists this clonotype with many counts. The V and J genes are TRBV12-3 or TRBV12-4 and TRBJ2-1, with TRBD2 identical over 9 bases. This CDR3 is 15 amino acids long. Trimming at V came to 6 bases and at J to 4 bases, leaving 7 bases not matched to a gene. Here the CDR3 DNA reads TGTGCCAGCAGCCCCCTGAGCGGGAGGTACAATGAGCAGTTCTTC. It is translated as CASSPLSGRYNEQFF.

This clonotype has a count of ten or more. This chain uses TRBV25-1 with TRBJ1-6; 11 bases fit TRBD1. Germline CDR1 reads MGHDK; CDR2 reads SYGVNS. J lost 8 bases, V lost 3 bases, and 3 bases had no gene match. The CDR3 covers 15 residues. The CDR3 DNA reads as TGTGCCAGCAGTGATGGACAGGGGGCCTATTCACCCCTCCACTTT. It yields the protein CASSDGQGAYSPLHF.

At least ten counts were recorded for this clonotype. The CDR3 DNA follows: TGTGCCAGCAGCCAACCCCTATGGGGTAGAGAGACCCAGTACTTC. Encoded protein: CASSQPLWGRETQYF. J is TRBJ2-5 and V is TRBV3-1, with D hard to call. Germline lookup yields CDR1 LGHDT and CDR2 YNNKEL (reference sequence). The V end was cut by 2 bases, the J end by 4 bases, with 14 bases between. The length of the CDR3 is 15 residues.

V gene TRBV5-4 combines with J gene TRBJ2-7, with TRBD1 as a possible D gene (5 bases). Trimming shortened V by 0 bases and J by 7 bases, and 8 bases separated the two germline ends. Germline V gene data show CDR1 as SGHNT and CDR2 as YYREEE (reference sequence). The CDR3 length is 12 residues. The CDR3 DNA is TGTGCCAGCAGCTTGGGGGGCTGGGAGCAGTACTTC. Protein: CASSLGGWEQYF.

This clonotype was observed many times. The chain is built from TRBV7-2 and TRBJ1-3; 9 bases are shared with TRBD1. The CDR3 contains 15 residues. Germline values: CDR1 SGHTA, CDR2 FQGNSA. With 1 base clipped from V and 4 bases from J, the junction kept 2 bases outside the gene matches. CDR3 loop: CASSLDRGHGNTIYF. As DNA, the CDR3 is TGTGCCAGCAGCTTAGACAGGGGGCACGGAAACACCATATATTTT.

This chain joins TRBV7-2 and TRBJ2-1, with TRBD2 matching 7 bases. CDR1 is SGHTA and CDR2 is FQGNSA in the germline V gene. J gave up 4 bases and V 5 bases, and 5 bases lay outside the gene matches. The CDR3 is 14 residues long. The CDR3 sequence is CASSISGSYNEQFF. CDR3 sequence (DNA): TGTGCCAGCAGCATTAGCGGGTCTTACAATGAGCAGTTCTTC. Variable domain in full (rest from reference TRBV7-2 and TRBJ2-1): GAGVSQSPSNKVTEKGKDVELRCDPISGHTALYWYRQSLGQGLEFLIYFQGNSAPDKSGLPSDRFSAERTGGSVSTLTIQRTQQEDSAVYLCASSISGSYNEQFFGPGTRLTVL.

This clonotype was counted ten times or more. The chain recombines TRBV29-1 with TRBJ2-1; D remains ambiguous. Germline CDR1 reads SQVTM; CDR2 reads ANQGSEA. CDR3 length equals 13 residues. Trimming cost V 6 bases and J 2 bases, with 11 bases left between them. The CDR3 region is CSVRSRAYNEQFF. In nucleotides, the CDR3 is TGCAGCGTGAGGTCTAGGGCCTACAATGAGCAGTTCTTC.

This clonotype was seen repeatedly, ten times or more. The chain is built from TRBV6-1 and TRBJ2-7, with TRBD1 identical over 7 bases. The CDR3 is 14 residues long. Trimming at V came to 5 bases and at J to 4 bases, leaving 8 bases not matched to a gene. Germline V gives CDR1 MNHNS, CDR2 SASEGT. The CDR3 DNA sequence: TGTGCCAGCAGTACCCGGACAGGCCCTTACGAGCAGTACTTC. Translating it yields CASSTRTGPYEQYF.

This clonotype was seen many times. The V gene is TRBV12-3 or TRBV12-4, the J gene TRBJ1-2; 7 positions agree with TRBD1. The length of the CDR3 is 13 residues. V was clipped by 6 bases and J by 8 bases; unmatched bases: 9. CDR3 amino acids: CASSPDRAGGYTF. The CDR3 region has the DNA TGTGCCAGCAGCCCCGACAGGGCCGGGGGCTACACCTTC.